Each of the 9 T cell receptor beta chains below was sequenced from the same sample in a study of T cells in Graves' hyperthyroidism and ophthalmopathy (dated by TCRdb to between 2018 and 2020). Library preparation employed multiplex PCR. The instrument was an Illumina HiSeq 2000. TCR beta CDR3 regions were amplified from RNA transcripts. The TCR CDR3 was subjected to a first round of RT-PCR using the HTBI primer set and the Qiagen OneStep RT-PCR kit. TCRdb reworked the public reads: Q25 trimming with fastp, MiXCR clone assembly, productive beta chains retained. Identical CDR3 proteins give one entry, which carries the most common genes and DNA. The sample table records under 600,000 distinct CDR3 sequences; more than 15% of these occur just once. Roughly 3.3% of the sample belongs to the ten largest clones. Sequenced: blood. The receptors originated from a woman aged 40 to 55 with Graves' ophthalmopathy.

This clonotype turned up a few times. The gene calls are TRBV7-9 and TRBJ1-3; D gene ambiguous. Germline values: CDR1 SEHNR, CDR2 FQNEAQ (reference sequence). CDR3 length: 15 residues. The V end was cut by 1 base, the J end by 0 bases, with 7 bases between. This CDR3 reads CASSLVAVSGNTIYF. The CDR3 DNA sequence: TGTGCCAGCAGCTTAGTGGCGGTCTCTGGAAACACCATATATTTT.

The J gene is TRBJ2-1, the V gene TRBV14, with TRBD1 matching 8 bases. TRBJ2-7 matches the DNA end more closely, so the J call is doubtful. Germline CDR1 is SGHDN and CDR2 is FVKESK. The CDR3 has 18 residues. CDR3 in amino acids: CASSLKTGTGPLYNEQYF. The CDR3 DNA follows: TGTGCCAGCAGCCTGAAGACCGGGACAGGTCCTCTATACAATGAGCAGTACTTC.

This sequence joins TRBV5-1 and TRBJ2-5; D is unresolved. Per germline, CDR1 SGHRS and CDR2 YFSETQ. V shed 4 bases and J shed 1 base, with 11 bases lying between them. The CDR3 spans 14 residues. The CDR3: CASSPASTQETQYF. The CDR3 DNA reads TGCGCCAGCAGCCCGGCCAGTACCCAAGAGACCCAGTACTTC.

This clonotype was seen many times. The V and J genes are TRBV3-1 and TRBJ2-1; 10 nucleotides line up with TRBD2. The V segment lost 4 bases and the J segment 0 bases; nucleotides outside the gene matches: 12. The CDR3 has 19 amino acids. The germline V gene encodes CDR1 LGHDT and CDR2 YNNKEL (reference sequence). CDR3 loop: CASSPLGGLAHLSYNEQFF. CDR3 coding DNA: TGTGCCAGCAGCCCCCTTGGGGGACTAGCGCATCTCTCCTACAATGAGCAGTTCTTC.

The chain is built from TRBV5-1 and TRBJ2-1, with D tentatively TRBD2 (5 bases). V dropped 0 bases and J dropped 2 bases, with 9 bases sitting between them. Germline V gene data show CDR1 as SGHRS and CDR2 as YFSETQ. The CDR3 has 15 residues. The CDR3 loop is CASSLGRAAYNEQFF. DNA of the CDR3: TGCGCCAGCAGCTTGGGGCGGGCTGCCTACAATGAGCAGTTCTTC.

This clonotype appeared a few times. The chain combines TRBV15 with TRBJ1-4, with D hard to call. This CDR3 has 15 amino acids. The germline V gene encodes CDR1 LNHNV and CDR2 YYDKDF (reference sequence). Trimming took 0 bases from V and 7 from J, leaving 12 bases between them. Here the CDR3 DNA reads TGTGCCACCAGCAGAGAGGAAAGGGCGTTTGAAAAACTGTTTTTT. Protein product: CATSREERAFEKLFF.

This clonotype was observed many times. This rearrangement joins TRBV5-4 to TRBJ1-2, with D perhaps matching TRBD1 (6 bases). CDR3 length: 14 residues. CDR1 is SGHNT, CDR2 YYREEE, per germline (reference sequence). The ends were cut back, 0 bases at V and 8 bases at J, with 14 bases in the middle. Written as DNA, the CDR3 is TGTGCCAGCAGCTTGGACCGACAGGCGTTAGGCTACACCTTC. Encoded protein: CASSLDRQALGYTF. Drawing the rest from reference TRBV5-4 and TRBJ1-2, the complete variable domain is ETGVTQSPTHLIKTRGQQVTLRCSSQSGHNTVSWYQQALGQGPQFIFQYYREEENGRGNFPPRFSGLQFPNYSSELNVNALELDDSALYLCASSLDRQALGYTFGSGTRLTVV.

This clonotype has ten or more counts. This sequence joins TRBV20-1 and TRBJ2-3; maybe TRBD2 (5 bases). Germline CDR1 and CDR2: DFQATT and SNEGSKA (reference sequence). This CDR3 comprises 16 residues. Trimming shortened V by 8 bases and J by 1 base, and 22 bases separated the two germline ends. The CDR3 region has the DNA TGCAGTACAACCCGTGGAACTAGAGAGGGCACAGATACGCAGTATTTT. Its protein product is CSTTRGTREGTDTQYF.

This clonotype was counted at least ten times. V gene TRBV27 combines with J gene TRBJ2-7; weak D call: TRBD1 (6 bases). Trimming took 3 bases from V and 2 from J, leaving 8 bases between them. CDR1 is MNHEY and CDR2 is SMNVEV in the germline V gene (reference sequence). The CDR3 is 13 residues long. The CDR3 DNA follows: TGTGCCAGCAGTTTGGGGGCCACCTACGAGCAGTACTTC. Protein product: CASSLGATYEQYF.